Following are 26 T cell receptor beta chains from one sample sequenced in a study of T cells in Graves' hyperthyroidism and ophthalmopathy. Amplification yielded TCR beta CDR3 regions, with RNA transcripts as the source. HTBI primers were employed in a first-round RT-PCR of the TCR CDR3. TCRdb processed the multiplex PCR reads anew with MiXCR; each CDR3 protein has one entry. The sample yields approximately 260,000 distinct CDR3 sequences, roughly 15% seen once. Sample: blood. Receptors originate from a woman aged 45 to 65 with Graves' hyperthyroidism that later progressed to Graves' ophthalmopathy.

This clonotype occurred many times. The V gene is TRBV18, the J gene TRBJ2-1; 10 bases map to TRBD2. V lost 0 bases, J lost 4 bases, and 0 bases stayed unmatched. The CDR3 is made up of 15 amino acids. Germline V CDR1 and CDR2: KGHSH, LQKENI. DNA of the CDR3: TGTGCCAGCTCACCACCGACTAGCGGGTACAATGAGCAGTTCTTC. Protein sequence: CASSPPTSGYNEQFF.

Comment on this clonotype: A much bigger clone sits one base away, suggesting this may be a read error. The rearrangement joins TRBV27 to TRBJ1-1, with D possibly being TRBD1 (5 bases). Germline V CDR1 and CDR2: MNHEY, SMNVEV (reference sequence). There are 13 residues in the CDR3. The CDR3 is CASSYRGNAEAFF. The CDR3 DNA is TGTGCCAGCAGTTACCGGGGGAACGCTGAAGCTTTCTTT.

This chain joins TRBV24-1 and TRBJ2-7, with TRBD2 matching over 7 bases. The ends lost 9 bases at V and 0 bases at J; junction bases unmatched: 1. In germline, CDR1 is KGHDR, CDR2 SFDVKD. CDR3 length equals 12 residues. The CDR3 reads CATGGVSYEQYF. The CDR3 DNA is TGTGCCACCGGGGGGGTCTCCTACGAGCAGTACTTC.

The table lists this clonotype with many counts. The chain joins TRBV28 to TRBJ1-2; tentative D call: TRBD1 (6 bases). CDR1 is MDHEN and CDR2 is SYDVKM in the germline V gene. Deletions cut 6 bases from V and 3 bases from J, with 17 bases between. The CDR3 sequence is 15 residues long. The CDR3 bases are TGTGCCAGCAGCTCTACAGGGTCTAAAGACTATGGCTACACCTTC. Amino acids: CASSSTGSKDYGYTF.

Ten or more counts support this clonotype. CDR3 DNA: TGCGCCAGCAGCAACGACTATGGCTACACCTTC. Translating it yields CASSNDYGYTF. J is TRBJ1-2 and V is TRBV5-1; D is unresolved. V lost 4 bases to trimming and J lost 3 bases, with 4 bases between them. Germline CDR1 reads SGHRS; CDR2 reads YFSETQ. The CDR3 totals 11 residues.

This clonotype was seen at least ten times. This rearrangement joins TRBV29-1 to TRBJ2-1; 7 bases align to TRBD2. The CDR3 consists of 14 residues. V trimming: 7 bases; J trimming: 2 bases; junction bases outside the gene matches: 8. CDR1 and CDR2 (germline): SQVTM, ANQGSEA. CDR3 sequence (DNA): TGCAGCGCGAGGGAGGGTGGGACCTACAATGAGCAGTTCTTC. Protein: CSAREGGTYNEQFF.

This clonotype was counted ten times or more. This chain links TRBV7-6 with TRBJ2-7; tentatively, D is TRBD2 (5 bases). The CDR3 has 14 residues. Trimming pared 4 bases from V and 6 bases from J, leaving 16 bases between. Germline CDR1 is SGHVS and CDR2 is FNYEAQ. This CDR3 reads CASSSTSRVSEQYF. In DNA form, the CDR3 reads TGTGCCAGCAGCTCTACTAGTCGAGTGAGCGAGCAGTACTTC.

This clonotype came up many times. The chain carries TRBV28 and TRBJ2-5, with 8 bases aligning to TRBD1. The length of the CDR3 is 14 residues. V lost 7 bases to trimming and J lost 5 bases; unmatched junction nucleotides: 9. Germline V lookup: CDR1 MDHEN, CDR2 SYDVKM. The CDR3 here is CASTPGGAGETQYF. In nucleotides, the CDR3 is TGTGCCAGCACCCCAGGGGGCGCGGGGGAGACCCAGTACTTC.

There are many counts of this clonotype. The CDR3 is CASSPGPGAGEETQYF. CDR3 sequence (DNA): TGTGCCAGCTCACCAGGCCCAGGAGCGGGAGAAGAGACCCAGTACTTC. V usage is TRBV18 and J usage is TRBJ2-5; 8 bases align to TRBD2. The J segment lost 3 bases and the V segment lost 2 bases, leaving 8 bases of the junction unmatched. This CDR3 has 16 amino acids. Germline V gene data show CDR1 as KGHSH and CDR2 as LQKENI.

This chain connects TRBV29-1 to TRBJ1-4; D is possibly TRBD1 (5 bases). Germline CDR1 SQVTM, CDR2 ANQGSEA. V lost 0 bases to trimming and J lost 2 bases, with 10 bases between them. This CDR3 contains 15 residues. DNA for the CDR3: TGCAGCGTTGAAGAGCGGCCAGGGACTAATGAAAAACTGTTTTTT. It yields the protein CSVEERPGTNEKLFF. The variable domain in full, with the rest retrieved from reference TRBV29-1 and TRBJ1-4, is SAVISQKPSRDICQRGTSLTIQCQVDSQVTMMFWYRQQPGQSLTLIATANQGSEATYESGFVIDKFPISRPNLTFSTLTVSNMSPEDSSIYLCSVEERPGTNEKLFFGSGTQLSVL.

Many counts were recorded for this clonotype. This chain joins TRBV10-3 and TRBJ1-2, with D uncertain. This CDR3 has 14 amino acids. V gave up 6 bases and J gave up 5 bases, with 16 bases separating them. Germline V gene sequence: CDR1 ENHRY, CDR2 SYGVKD. For the CDR3, the DNA is TGTGCCATCAGCGATCCGACGGAGATTTATGGCTACACCTTC. Encoded protein: CAISDPTEIYGYTF.

This clonotype was counted a few times. The chain recombines TRBV7-8 with TRBJ1-5; no firm D call. Germline values: CDR1 SGHVS, CDR2 FQNEAQ. Trimming took off 5 bases at V and 1 base at J, with 15 bases between the two ends. The CDR3 spans 16 residues. DNA for the CDR3: TGTGCCAGCAGCAAGGAGAGTCCGGGGAGCAATCAGCCCCAGCATTTT. It specifies CASSKESPGSNQPQHF.

This clonotype showed up many times. This chain joins TRBV2 and TRBJ1-2; weak D call: TRBD1 (6 bases). CDR1 SNHLY and CDR2 FYNNEI come from the germline V gene. V was trimmed by 2 bases and J by 4 bases, leaving 11 bases between them. The CDR3 has 14 residues. This chain's CDR3 is CASSESRGIYGYTF. As DNA, the CDR3 is TGTGCCAGCAGTGAATCGAGGGGGATCTATGGCTACACCTTC.

This clonotype was counted many times. The chain has TRBV5-1 and TRBJ1-1; D is undetermined. Trimming took 7 bases from V and 1 from J, leaving 11 bases between them. Germline CDR1 SGHRS, CDR2 YFSETQ. The CDR3 totals 13 residues. The CDR3 DNA is TGCGCCAGCGGGGAGACCCCGAACACTGAAGCTTTCTTT. Translation: CASGETPNTEAFF.

This clonotype was observed at least ten times. The CDR3 DNA follows: TGTGCCAGCAGCAACTACAGGGAGAACCCTGGGGCCAACGTCCTGACTTTC. Amino acids: CASSNYRENPGANVLTF. This rearrangement joins TRBV11-2 to TRBJ2-6; maybe TRBD1 (6 bases). V lost 5 bases, J lost 2 bases, and 16 bases lay in between. The CDR3 is 17 amino acids. Germline loops: CDR1 SGHAT, CDR2 FQNNGV.

This clonotype was seen repeatedly, ten times or more. The chain recombines TRBV20-1 with TRBJ1-5, with unresolved D. Trimming took 0 bases from V and 9 from J, leaving 9 bases between them. Germline V gives CDR1 DFQATT, CDR2 SNEGSKA (reference sequence). The CDR3 covers 12 residues. The CDR3 loop is CSARDSSAPQHF. CDR3 nucleotide sequence: TGCAGTGCTAGAGATTCGAGCGCGCCCCAGCATTTT.

This clonotype was seen a few times. CDR3 residues: CSALAVGAYTQYF. The CDR3 DNA reads TGCAGCGCCCTGGCGGTCGGTGCCTATACGCAGTATTTT. The chain employs TRBV20-1 and TRBJ2-3; D uncertain. Germline CDR1 is DFQATT and CDR2 is SNEGSKA (reference sequence). The length of the CDR3 is 13 residues.

This clonotype was observed many times. The V call is TRBV7-9, the J call TRBJ1-2; no definite D call. Germline CDR1 SEHNR, CDR2 FQNEAQ (reference sequence). The CDR3 contains 13 residues. The V gene lost 6 bases and the J gene lost 12 bases, with 20 bases spanning the gap. The CDR3 loop reads CASSRSMAVGDTF. The CDR3 DNA reads TGTGCCAGCAGTCGAAGTATGGCTGTAGGCGACACCTTC.

About this clonotype: One end of the junction varies from germline; a read error may be responsible. The genes are TRBV4-1 and TRBJ2-7; the D call may be TRBD1 or TRBD2 (5 bases each). Germline CDR1 MGHRA, CDR2 YSYEKL. The CDR3 spans 17 residues. CDR3 bases: TGCGCCGGCAGCCAAGACCAACCCTGGGACGGAACATACGAGCAGTACTTC. It encodes CAGSQDQPWDGTYEQYF.

This clonotype came up many times. The chain is built from TRBV27 and TRBJ2-7; perhaps TRBD2 as D (5 bases). Germline V gene data show CDR1 as MNHEY and CDR2 as SMNVEV (reference sequence). V was trimmed by 5 bases and J by 6 bases, leaving 17 bases between them. This CDR3 is 14 amino acids long. The CDR3 DNA follows: TGTGCCAGCAGTGCCCACCGGGGTGGGATCGAGCAGTACTTC. It specifies CASSAHRGGIEQYF.

In this sample, this clonotype turned up a few times. This chain connects TRBV5-1 to TRBJ2-2; weak D call: TRBD2 (5 bases). V lost 4 bases, J lost 3 bases, and 10 bases lay in between. The CDR3 has 14 amino acids. Germline-derived CDR1 and CDR2 are SGHRS and YFSETQ. CDR3 DNA: TGCGCCAGCAGCCCTTTCGGGGACACCGGGGAGCTGTTTTTT. Its translation: CASSPFGDTGELFF.

This clonotype was found many times. The rearrangement uses TRBV20-1 and TRBJ2-5; tentatively, D is TRBD2 (6 bases). CDR3 size: 17 residues. Looked up from germline, CDR1 is DFQATT and CDR2 is SNEGSKA (reference sequence). Trimming pared 0 bases from V and 6 bases from J, leaving 23 bases between. The CDR3 loop reads CSARDREFGSSAKTQYF. DNA for the CDR3: TGCAGTGCTAGAGATCGAGAATTCGGGAGCTCGGCAAAGACCCAGTACTTC.

The chain uses TRBV20-1 and TRBJ1-2; 9 bases are a match to TRBD1. The V and J ends lost 4 bases and 3 bases, in that order; junction bases with no gene match: 3. CDR1 and CDR2 from the germline V gene are DFQATT and SNEGSKA (reference sequence). CDR3 length: 13 residues. The CDR3, as DNA: TGCAGTGCTACGGGACAGGGTGACTATGGCTACACCTTC. It yields the protein CSATGQGDYGYTF.

In regard to this clonotype: One end of the junction varies from germline; a read error may be responsible. The V call is TRBV29-1, the J call TRBJ1-5; 8 positions match TRBD1. CDR3 length: 13 residues. Per the germline V gene, CDR1 is SQVTM and CDR2 is ANQGSEA. The CDR3 sequence is CSVAGTGDQLQHF. The CDR3 DNA follows: TGCAGCGTTGCCGGGACAGGTGATCAGCTCCAGCATTTT. Looking up the rest from reference TRBV29-1 and TRBJ1-5 gives the full variable domain: SAVISQKPSRDICQRGTSLTIQCQVDSQVTMMFWYRQQPGQSLTLIATANQGSEATYESGFVIDKFPISRPNLTFSTLTVSNMSPEDSSIYLCSVAGTGDQLQHFGDGTRLSIL.

This clonotype was seen ten or more times. The rearrangement joins TRBV28 to TRBJ2-7, with unresolved D. Germline CDR1 MDHEN, CDR2 SYDVKM. There are 13 residues in the CDR3. Trimming took off 6 bases at V and 3 bases at J, with 12 bases between the two ends. The CDR3 DNA sequence: TGTGCCAGCAGAGTAGTTCGGAGCTACGAGCAGTACTTC. Amino acid sequence: CASRVVRSYEQYF.

This clonotype was counted many times. J is TRBJ2-7 and V is TRBV20-1; possibly TRBD1 for D (6 bases). Looked up from germline, CDR1 is DFQATT and CDR2 is SNEGSKA (reference sequence). CDR3 length equals 14 residues. The V gene lost 1 base and the J gene lost 6 bases, with 16 bases spanning the gap. The CDR3 reads CSARAPAGAGEQYF. Here the CDR3 DNA reads TGCAGTGCTAGAGCCCCGGCAGGGGCGGGCGAGCAGTACTTC.